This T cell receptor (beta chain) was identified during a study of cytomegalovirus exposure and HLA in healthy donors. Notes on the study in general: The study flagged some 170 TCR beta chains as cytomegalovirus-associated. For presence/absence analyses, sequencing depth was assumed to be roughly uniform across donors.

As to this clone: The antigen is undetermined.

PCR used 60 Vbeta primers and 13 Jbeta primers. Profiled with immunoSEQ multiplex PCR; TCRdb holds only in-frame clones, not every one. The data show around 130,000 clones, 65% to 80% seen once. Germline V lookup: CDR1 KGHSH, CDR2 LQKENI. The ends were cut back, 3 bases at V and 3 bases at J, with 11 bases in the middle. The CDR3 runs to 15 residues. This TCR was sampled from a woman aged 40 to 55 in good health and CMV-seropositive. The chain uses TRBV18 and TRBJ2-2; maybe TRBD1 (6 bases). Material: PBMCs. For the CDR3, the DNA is TGTGCCAGCTCACCGACAGGTTCGGACACCGGGGAGCTGTTTTTT. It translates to CASSPTGSDTGELFF.